This T cell receptor beta chain was identified during a study of cytomegalovirus exposure and HLA in healthy donors. The germline V gene has CDR1 SQVTM and CDR2 ANQGSEA. V dropped 5 bases and J dropped 7; count of bases not matched to a gene: 8. This CDR3 is built from 13 residues. PCR amplification relied on 60 Vbeta primers (plus 13 Jbeta primers). The table came from immunoSEQ multiplex PCR; TCRdb's copy has only in-frame clones and leaves some out. The sample yields 200,000 or so clones, approximately 80% seen once. This receptor was identified in a male donor in good health and CMV-seronegative. Material for sequencing was PBMCs. This sequence joins TRBV29-1 and TRBJ2-7; 10 bases line up with TRBD2. The CDR3 DNA is TGCAGCGTTCCTAGCGGGAGTGCCAGGGAGCAGTACTTC. This translates into CSVPSGSAREQYF.